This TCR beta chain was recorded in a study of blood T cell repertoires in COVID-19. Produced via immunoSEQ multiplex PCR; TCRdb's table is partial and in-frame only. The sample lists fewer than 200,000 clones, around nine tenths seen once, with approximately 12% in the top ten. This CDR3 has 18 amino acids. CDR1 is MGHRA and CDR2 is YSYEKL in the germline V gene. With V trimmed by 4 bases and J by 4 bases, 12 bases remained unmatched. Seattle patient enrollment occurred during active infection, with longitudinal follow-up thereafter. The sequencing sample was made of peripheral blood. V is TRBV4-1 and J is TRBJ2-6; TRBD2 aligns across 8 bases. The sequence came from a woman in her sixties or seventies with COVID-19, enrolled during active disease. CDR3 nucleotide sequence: TGCGCCAGCAGCCGAGCGGGGGACCGTTTTTCGGGGGCCAACGTCCTGACTTTC. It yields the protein CASSRAGDRFSGANVLTF.